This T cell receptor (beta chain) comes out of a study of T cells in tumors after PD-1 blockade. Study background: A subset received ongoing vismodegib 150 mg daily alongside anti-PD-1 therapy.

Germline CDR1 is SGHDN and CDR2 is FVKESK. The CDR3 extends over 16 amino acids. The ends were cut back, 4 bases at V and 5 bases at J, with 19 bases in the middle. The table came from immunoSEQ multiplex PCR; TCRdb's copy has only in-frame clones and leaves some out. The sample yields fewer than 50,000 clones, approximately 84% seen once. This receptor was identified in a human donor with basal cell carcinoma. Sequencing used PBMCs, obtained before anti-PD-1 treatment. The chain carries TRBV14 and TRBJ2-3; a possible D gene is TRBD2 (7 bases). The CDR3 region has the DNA TGTGCCAGCAGCCGCCTTGAGGGGGGGCTGAGAGATACGCAGTATTTT. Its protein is CASSRLEGGLRDTQYF.